Reported below is one T cell receptor beta chain. Antigen specificity is unknown. This specimen comes from a study of beta chain features in type 1 diabetes. Study-wide context: Sorted cell examination encompassed over 90,000,000 cells across all samples.

Every isolated RNA sample was fully reverse transcribed, so sequencing captured expressed TCRB transcripts. TCRdb's copy holds only in-frame clones and misses some; the assay was immunoSEQ multiplex PCR. The table records around 70,000 clones, about 50% of them present only once. This CDR3 region has 15 residues. Germline CDR1 is SGHRS and CDR2 is YFSETQ. V gave up 1 base and J gave up 8 bases; unmatched junction bases: 9. Study-level points and caveats: TCRB CDR3s were moderately but significantly shorter in Type 1 diabetes patients in all four CD4+ subsets. It was among patients, rather than healthy donors, that naive, central memory and Treg TCRB repertoires appeared more similar.

This chain links TRBV5-1 with TRBJ1-2, with 9 positions matching TRBD1. The specimen sequenced was central memory CD4+ T cells from blood. This TCR was recovered from a man aged 30 to 39 with type 1 diabetes. The CDR3 region has the DNA TGCGCCAGCAGCTTGTCCGCACAGGGGGCGGAGGGCTACACCTTC. It yields the protein CASSLSAQGAEGYTF.